The 29 T cell receptor beta chains in this list originate from one sample, sequenced in a study of CD8+ T cells in alopecia areata (dated by TCRdb to the late 2010s). Libraries came from the immunoSEQ multiplex PCR assay. To provide template for TCR sequencing, every sample had RNA extracted and reverse transcribed into cDNA. Here the immuneACCESS table is served through TCRdb, limited to in-frame sequences with V and J called. Missing clones are a known gap in these copies; in checked studies unresolved V genes cover under half, and the rest lacks a known reason. The sample profile shows some 150,000 clones; around 62% of them were found once. 30% to 45% of the sample goes to the ten largest clones. The sample comprised CD8+ T cells sorted from blood. The receptors come from a human donor in good health.

This clone came up once. The rearrangement links TRBV27 to TRBJ2-1, with D possibly TRBD2 on 5 matching bases. The germline gives CDR1 MNHEY, CDR2 SMNVEV (reference sequence). The CDR3 covers 13 residues. V shed 2 bases and J shed 10 bases, with 12 bases lying between them. This CDR3 reads CASSLDLGMEQFF. The CDR3 DNA sequence: TGTGCCAGCAGTTTAGATCTCGGGATGGAGCAGTTCTTC.

There are a few counts of this clone. This sequence joins TRBV2 and TRBJ2-1; D is possibly TRBD1 (5 bases). From germline, CDR1 is SNHLY and CDR2 FYNNEI. Trimming cost V 10 bases and J 4 bases, with 8 bases left between them. The CDR3 spans 11 residues. CDR3 coding DNA: TGTGCCACCCAGGGTTACAATGAGCAGTTCTTC. Amino acid sequence: CATQGYNEQFF.

The CDR3 DNA reads TGTGCCAGCAGCGGACCAGGGACGGGAGAGGCCTACGAGCAGTACTTC. Protein product: CASSGPGTGEAYEQYF. This chain joins TRBV7-9 and TRBJ2-7; D is perhaps TRBD2 (6 bases). From germline, CDR1 is SEHNR and CDR2 FQNEAQ (reference sequence). The CDR3 is 16 residues long. Trimming removed 5 bases from V and 2 bases from J, with 19 bases in between.

The chain combines TRBV14 with TRBJ1-2; D gene uncertain. Deletions cut 2 bases from V and 0 bases from J, with 13 bases between. The CDR3 runs to 16 residues. CDR1 and CDR2 (germline): SGHDN, FVKESK. The CDR3 DNA reads as TGTGCCAGCAGCCAATATCCAGAACTACCTAACTATGGCTACACCTTC. Its protein is CASSQYPELPNYGYTF.

The CDR3: CASSQAPDRGQPQHF. As DNA, the CDR3 is TGCGCCAGCAGCCAAGCTCCGGATCGGGGCCAGCCCCAGCATTTT. V gene TRBV4-1 combines with J gene TRBJ1-5, with D possibly matching TRBD1 (5 bases). The length of the CDR3 is 15 residues. V shed 1 base and J shed 7 bases, with 14 bases lying between them. The germline V gene encodes CDR1 MGHRA and CDR2 YSYEKL.

The chain has TRBV5-4 and TRBJ2-1, with 15 bases that match TRBD2. This CDR3 spans 15 amino acids. CDR1 and CDR2 from the germline V gene are SGHNT and YYREEE (reference sequence). The V segment lost 3 bases and the J segment 7 bases; nucleotides outside the gene matches: 2. The CDR3 nucleotides read TGTGCCAGCAGCTCCGGGACTAGCGGGAGGAATGAGCAGTTCTTC. Amino acid sequence: CASSSGTSGRNEQFF.

V usage is TRBV19 and J usage is TRBJ2-7, with 8 bases lining up with TRBD2. The germline CDR1 and CDR2 sequences are LNHDA and SQIVND (reference sequence). V was pared by 6 bases and J by 5 bases, with 9 bases of the junction left unmatched. The length of the CDR3 is 14 residues. The CDR3, as DNA: TGTGCCAGTAGCCCTTCTAGCGGGTTCAACGAGCAGTACTTC. Translated: CASSPSSGFNEQYF. Together with reference TRBV19 and TRBJ2-7, the CDR3 gives the full variable domain: DGGITQSPKYLFRKEGQNVTLSCEQNLNHDAMYWYRQDPGQGLRLIYYSQIVNDFQKGDIAEGYSVSREKKESFPLTVTSAQKNPTAFYLCASSPSSGFNEQYFGPGTRLTVT.

This clone showed up just a few times. The rearrangement links TRBV6-1 to TRBJ2-5; tentatively, D is TRBD2 (5 bases). In germline, CDR1 is MNHNS, CDR2 SASEGT. This CDR3 is 15 amino acids long. V lost 0 bases and J lost 5, with 13 bases in between. The CDR3 reads CASSEAVLRGETQYF. Written as DNA, the CDR3 is TGTGCCAGCAGTGAAGCAGTCCTGAGAGGGGAGACCCAGTACTTC.

This clone has only a few counts. CDR3 sequence: CASSLGVYNEQFF. CDR3 DNA sequence: TGCGCCAGCAGCTTGGGAGTTTACAATGAGCAGTTCTTC. The rearrangement uses TRBV5-1 and TRBJ2-1; D ambiguous. The germline V gene has CDR1 SGHRS and CDR2 YFSETQ. The CDR3 is made up of 13 amino acids. The V and J ends lost 0 bases and 4 bases respectively, with 5 bases between them.

A few counts support this clone. J is TRBJ2-1 and V is TRBV13; 7 bases are shared with TRBD2. CDR3 length: 17 amino acids. The J segment lost 2 bases and the V segment lost 0 bases, leaving 7 bases of the junction unmatched. Germline CDR1 and CDR2: PRHDT and FYEKMQ (reference sequence). The CDR3 region has the DNA TGTGCCAGCAGCTTAGGCCCCGGGGAGGGTCCCTACAATGAGCAGTTCTTC. Its translation: CASSLGPGEGPYNEQFF.

Concerning this clone itself: A read error may account for a junction end that differs from germline. This chain uses TRBV29-1 with TRBJ2-1; D uncertain. Germline assignment: CDR1 SQVTM and CDR2 ANQGSEA. The CDR3 loop spans 12 amino acids. The CDR3, as DNA: TGCAGCGTTAAAGACTCGTACAATGAGCAGTTCTTC. This translates into CSVKDSYNEQFF.

The sample holds a few counts of this clone. The chain joins TRBV28 to TRBJ2-7; TRBD2 matches 7 bases. The CDR3 loop spans 13 amino acids. V lost 2 bases and J lost 7; bases outside the gene matches: 5. Germline-derived CDR1 and CDR2 are MDHEN and SYDVKM. The CDR3 spells CASSLREDGEQYF. The CDR3 DNA reads as TGTGCCAGCAGTTTACGGGAGGATGGGGAGCAGTACTTC.

The gene calls are TRBV6-5 and TRBJ2-2; the D gene could be TRBD1 or TRBD2 (5 bases each). The germline gives CDR1 MNHEY, CDR2 SVGAGI. This CDR3 is built from 16 residues. V was shortened by 1 base and J by 6 bases, with 15 bases between the two germline ends. The CDR3 coding sequence is TGTGCCAGCAGTTACTTTCCGGGACCCGCAGCCGGGGAGCTGTTTTTT. Amino acid sequence: CASSYFPGPAAGELFF.

There are a few counts of this clone. V is TRBV29-1 and J is TRBJ1-2; no definite D call. The CDR3 is made up of 14 amino acids. Germline V lookup: CDR1 SQVTM, CDR2 ANQGSEA. Trimming left V 1 base short and J 2 bases short, with 11 bases between. The CDR3 DNA reads as TGCAGCGTTGAAGTTCCGCTACCGAACTATGGCTACACCTTC. It specifies CSVEVPLPNYGYTF.

The V call is TRBV9, the J call TRBJ2-2, with TRBD2 identical over 16 bases. The germline V gene encodes CDR1 SGDLS and CDR2 YYNGEE. This CDR3 has 17 amino acids. Trimming took 2 bases from V and 6 from J; bases not matched to a gene: 4. CDR3 sequence reads: CASSVGLAGGPAGELFF. The CDR3 DNA reads TGTGCCAGCAGCGTGGGACTAGCGGGAGGGCCGGCCGGGGAGCTGTTTTTT.

The V and J genes are TRBV9 and TRBJ2-5, with unresolved D. Germline values: CDR1 SGDLS, CDR2 YYNGEE. The CDR3 length is 13 residues. The ends were cut back, 4 bases at V and 4 bases at J, with 11 bases in the middle. This chain's CDR3 is CASSPGPRETQYF. The CDR3 region has the DNA TGTGCCAGCAGCCCAGGACCGAGAGAGACCCAGTACTTC. Looking up the rest from reference TRBV9 and TRBJ2-5 gives the full variable domain: DSGVTQTPKHLITATGQRVTLRCSPRSGDLSVYWYQQSLDQGLQFLIQYYNGEERAKGNILERFSAQQFPDLHSELNLSSLELGDSALYFCASSPGPRETQYFGPGTRLLVL.

The V call is TRBV25-1, the J call TRBJ2-7; D is unclear. The CDR3 is made up of 13 amino acids. From germline, CDR1 is MGHDK and CDR2 SYGVNS. V lost 7 bases to trimming and J lost 4 bases, with 14 bases between them. The chain's CDR3 is CASTGRTSYEQYF. CDR3 coding DNA: TGTGCCAGCACCGGACGTACCTCGTACGAGCAGTACTTC.

This clone showed up just a few times. The chain couples TRBV25-1 to TRBJ1-5; no firm D call. The CDR3 runs 15 residues. Per germline, CDR1 MGHDK and CDR2 SYGVNS. V lost 2 bases to trimming and J lost 0 bases, with 8 bases between them. DNA of the CDR3: TGTGCCAGCAGTGAAGCGCAAGATAGCAATCAGCCCCAGCATTTT. Residues: CASSEAQDSNQPQHF.

This chain uses TRBV9 with TRBJ2-5; possible D gene TRBD1, 6 bases. CDR1 is SGDLS, CDR2 YYNGEE, per germline. CDR3 length equals 15 residues. V was shortened by 4 bases and J by 5 bases, with 18 bases between the two germline ends. CDR3 protein: CASSTGTTGEETQYF. The CDR3 DNA is TGTGCCAGCAGCACGGGGACAACCGGAGAGGAGACCCAGTACTTC.

The chain uses TRBV9 and TRBJ2-7, with D hard to call. The V end was cut by 4 bases, the J end by 5 bases, with 19 bases between. This CDR3 contains 15 residues. Germline V gene sequence: CDR1 SGDLS, CDR2 YYNGEE. CDR3 coding DNA: TGTGCCAGCAGCCCCCGCACGCTCTCTGCCCACGAGCAGTACTTC. This gives the protein CASSPRTLSAHEQYF.

The chain links TRBV7-9 to TRBJ2-1; a weak D match, TRBD2 (5 bases). Germline V gives CDR1 SEHNR, CDR2 FQNEAQ (reference sequence). The length of the CDR3 is 12 residues. Trimming removed 5 bases at V and 7 bases at J, with 9 bases between. CDR3 in amino acids: CASSRSGNEQFF. DNA for the CDR3: TGTGCCAGCAGCCGGTCGGGGAATGAGCAGTTCTTC. The full variable domain, with the rest looked up from reference TRBV7-9 and TRBJ2-1, is DTGVSQNPRHKITKRGQNVTFRCDPISEHNRLYWYRQTLGQGPEFLTYFQNEAQLEKSRLLSDRFSAERPKGSFSTLEIQRTEQGDSAMYLCASSRSGNEQFFGPGTRLTVL.

There are a few counts of this clone. The chain carries TRBV6-5 and TRBJ2-7; D may correspond to TRBD1 or TRBD2 (5 bases each). V lost 10 bases to trimming and J lost 0 bases, with 10 bases between them. Germline V CDR1 and CDR2: MNHEY, SVGAGI. This CDR3 is built from 12 residues. The CDR3 here is CATQGPSYEQYF. For the CDR3, the DNA is TGTGCCACTCAGGGACCCTCCTACGAGCAGTACTTC.

The CDR3 bases are TGTGCCAGCAGAGGGGGGGATAAGAACGAGCAGTACTTC. It codes for CASRGGDKNEQYF. The genes are TRBV27 and TRBJ2-7, with TRBD2 as a possible D gene (7 bases). The CDR3 loop spans 13 amino acids. Trimming cost V 6 bases and J 5 bases, with 14 bases left between them. Germline V gene sequence: CDR1 MNHEY, CDR2 SMNVEV (reference sequence).

This clone was counted only a few times. V is TRBV4-2 and J is TRBJ2-3; 11 bases align to TRBD1. Per the germline V gene, CDR1 is LGHNA and CDR2 is YNFKEQ. The CDR3 loop spans 16 amino acids. With V trimmed by 4 bases and J by 6 bases, 9 bases remained unmatched. CDR3 in amino acids: CASSLGGTGGPDTQYF. The CDR3, as DNA: TGTGCCAGCAGCCTAGGAGGGACAGGGGGTCCCGATACGCAGTATTTT.

The CDR3 reads CASSQELGVSGNTIYF. As DNA, the CDR3 is TGCGCCAGCAGCCAAGAACTAGGCGTCTCTGGAAACACCATATATTTT. The chain joins TRBV4-1 to TRBJ1-3; the D is unclear. The CDR3 loop spans 16 amino acids. CDR1 is MGHRA and CDR2 is YSYEKL in the germline V gene. Between the trimmed V and J ends, which lost 0 bases and 0 bases, there was a span of 9 bases.

V usage is TRBV29-1 and J usage is TRBJ2-1; D tentatively fits TRBD1 or TRBD2 (5 bases each). CDR1 and CDR2 from the germline V gene are SQVTM and ANQGSEA. The length of the CDR3 is 16 residues. The CDR3 nucleotides are TGCCTCGTTCAGGGCAGGGTAGGGAGCTCCTACAATGAGCAGTTCTTC. Translating it yields CLVQGRVGSSYNEQFF.

This clone was observed a few times. The rearrangement links TRBV5-1 to TRBJ2-7; D is possibly TRBD2 (7 bases). There are 14 residues in the CDR3. The V end lost 4 bases, the J end lost 1 base, and 12 bases lay between the germline ends. The V gene's germline CDR1 is SGHRS and CDR2 YFSETQ. CDR3 in DNA: TGCGCCAGCAGCCCCCGGGGGGCTTCCTACGAGCAGTACTTC. Its protein product is CASSPRGASYEQYF.

This clone was found a few times. V gene TRBV9 combines with J gene TRBJ2-2; D unresolved. The CDR3 sequence is 15 residues long. CDR1 SGDLS and CDR2 YYNGEE come from the germline V gene. V lost 0 bases and J 4 bases, leaving 10 bases between the germline ends. Here the CDR3 reads CASSVASLPTGELFF. The CDR3 bases are TGTGCCAGCAGCGTAGCCAGCCTGCCCACCGGGGAGCTGTTTTTT.

V and J are TRBV28 and TRBJ2-7, with TRBD2 matching over 8 bases. Trimming took 5 bases from V and 2 from J; bases not matched to a gene: 8. Per the germline V gene, CDR1 is MDHEN and CDR2 is SYDVKM. The CDR3 runs 15 residues. CDR3: CASSPQDSGAYEQYF. The CDR3 bases are TGTGCCAGCAGTCCCCAAGATAGCGGGGCCTACGAGCAGTACTTC.